A selection of T cell receptor beta chains follows, all from one sample in a study of molecular identifiers for immune sequencing clone quantification. TCRdb re-called the PCR reads with MiXCR, one entry per CDR3 protein. In the table there are under 800,000 distinct CDR3 sequences, around 25% of which are singletons. The specimen was naive CD8+ T cells from blood, with Jurkat cell RNA spiked in. The receptors come from a human donor in good health. Some libraries in this study had Jurkat cell RNA spiked in. CDR3s leave out the opening cysteine and the closing phenylalanine or tryptophan. The order of the fields is clone size, J gene, V gene, CDR3 protein. A clone size is listed for some rows: how often the clone was seen (once, few, many), or a class if it is expanded.

clone size: many; J gene: TRBJ1-1; V gene: TRBV11-2; CDR3 protein: ASRSTAGGVEAF
clone size: NA; J gene: TRBJ2-5; V gene: TRBV24-1; CDR3 protein: ATSDGGTGYQQETQC
clone size: NA; J gene: TRBJ1-6; V gene: TRBV19; CDR3 protein: ASTIPGTYSPLH
clone size: NA; J gene: TRBJ1-2; V gene: TRBV7-2; CDR3 protein: ASSLSSGRGGYT
clone size: NA; J gene: TRBJ2-5; V gene: TRBV5-3; CDR3 protein: ASSLRGTGRETQY
clone size: NA; J gene: TRBJ2-7; V gene: TRBV19; CDR3 protein: ASSINVNSYEQY
clone size: NA; J gene: TRBJ2-7; V gene: TRBV6-2/TRBV6-3; CDR3 protein: ASSYGPSSYEQY
clone size: few; J gene: TRBJ2-7; V gene: TRBV10-3; CDR3 protein: AISEGTALPYEQY
clone size: many; J gene: TRBJ2-1; V gene: TRBV7-2; CDR3 protein: ASSLELANEQF
clone size: few; J gene: TRBJ1-3; V gene: TRBV4-1; CDR3 protein: ASSQDPGTYSGNTIY
clone size: few; J gene: TRBJ2-1; V gene: TRBV6-2/TRBV6-3; CDR3 protein: ASSYSTGEQF
clone size: NA; J gene: TRBJ2-1; V gene: TRBV7-8; CDR3 protein: ASSFLLAGDNEQF
clone size: NA; J gene: TRBJ1-5; V gene: TRBV30; CDR3 protein: AWSQTGGGQPQH
clone size: NA; J gene: TRBJ1-1; V gene: TRBV6-5; CDR3 protein: ASSKTLGTGEAF
clone size: NA; J gene: TRBJ2-1; V gene: TRBV3-1; CDR3 protein: ASSPPRRGGDEQF
clone size: NA; J gene: TRBJ1-1; V gene: TRBV13; CDR3 protein: ASSSTRTEAF
clone size: many; J gene: TRBJ2-2; V gene: TRBV5-1; CDR3 protein: ASSEDRWSTGELF
clone size: NA; J gene: TRBJ2-7; V gene: TRBV20-1; CDR3 protein: SASLIAVSSYEQY
clone size: few; J gene: TRBJ2-3; V gene: TRBV6-1; CDR3 protein: ASSEIQLAAGGDTQY
clone size: few; J gene: TRBJ2-1; V gene: TRBV14; CDR3 protein: ASSQSSGTSLDEQF
clone size: NA; J gene: TRBJ2-5; V gene: TRBV20-1; CDR3 protein: SVRNGLAGGHQETQY
clone size: NA; J gene: TRBJ1-2; V gene: TRBV2; CDR3 protein: ASRKGRDGTSGGYT
clone size: NA; J gene: TRBJ2-6; V gene: TRBV19; CDR3 protein: ASSMAIRGANVLT
clone size: many; J gene: TRBJ2-5; V gene: TRBV7-9; CDR3 protein: ASSLRDIRYYQETQY
clone size: NA; J gene: TRBJ2-7; V gene: TRBV6-2/TRBV6-3; CDR3 protein: ASSSPRGYEQY
clone size: NA; J gene: TRBJ2-3; V gene: TRBV28; CDR3 protein: ASSLPGTSGNLDDTQY
clone size: NA; J gene: TRBJ2-1; V gene: TRBV27; CDR3 protein: ASSLSTSGSNPYNEQF
clone size: many; J gene: TRBJ2-3; V gene: TRBV27; CDR3 protein: ASSGSEAGLGDTQY